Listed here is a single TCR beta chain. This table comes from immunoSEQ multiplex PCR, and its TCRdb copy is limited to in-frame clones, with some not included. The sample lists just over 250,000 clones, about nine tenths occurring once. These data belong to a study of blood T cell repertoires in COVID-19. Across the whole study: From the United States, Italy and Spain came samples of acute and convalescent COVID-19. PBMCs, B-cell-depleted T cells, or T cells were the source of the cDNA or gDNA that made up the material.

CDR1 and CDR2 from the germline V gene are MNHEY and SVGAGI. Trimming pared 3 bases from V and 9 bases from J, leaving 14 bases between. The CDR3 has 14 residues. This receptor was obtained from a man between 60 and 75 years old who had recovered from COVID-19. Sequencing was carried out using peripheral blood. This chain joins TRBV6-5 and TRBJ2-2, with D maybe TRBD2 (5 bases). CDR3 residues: CASSYGLLSRELFF. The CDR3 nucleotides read TGTGCCAGCAGTTATGGACTCCTATCAAGGGAGCTGTTTTTT.